Below, one T cell receptor (beta chain) is given with its context. The assay was immunoSEQ multiplex PCR, and TCRdb's table has in-frame clones only and misses some. The table lists about 480,000 clones, about 89% of them singletons, with roughly 8.3% in the top ten. V shed 0 bases and J shed 7 bases, with 7 bases lying between them. There are 11 residues in the CDR3. Germline V lookup: CDR1 DFQATT, CDR2 SNEGSKA (reference sequence). This record comes from a study of blood T cell repertoires in COVID-19. Study at large: PBMCs, B-cell-depleted T cells, or T cells provided the cDNA or gDNA that made up the material.

The sequencing sample was made of peripheral blood. The sequence was collected from a woman aged 50 to 60 with COVID-19, enrolled during active disease. The chain couples TRBV20-1 to TRBJ2-7; D possibly corresponds to TRBD1 (5 bases). The CDR3 DNA reads as TGCAGTGCTAGAGAGGGGCGAGAGCAGTACTTC. Its translation: CSAREGREQYF.